The sequence of this T cell receptor beta chain was determined in a study of cytomegalovirus exposure and HLA in healthy donors. Overall study findings and caveats: Researchers counted around 160 TCR beta chains as cytomegalovirus-associated. Further analysis was carried out later, and it showed several of the most significant clusters appearing linked to common viral pathogens.

As concerns this clone: Its antigen remains unknown.

The PCR ran on 60 Vbeta and 13 Jbeta primers. The data were produced by immunoSEQ multiplex PCR, yet TCRdb's version contains in-frame clones alone and is incomplete. Of around 210,000 clones in the sample, 70% to 80% are singletons; the top ten hold approximately 0.36%. Sequenced: PBMCs. The clonotype comes from a male donor in good health and CMV-seropositive.

The CDR3 protein is CAWNIPGSSYEQYF. The CDR3 DNA reads TGTGCCTGGAACATCCCGGGGAGCTCCTACGAGCAGTACTTC. The V call is TRBV30, the J call TRBJ2-7, with D perhaps matching TRBD2 (5 bases). The CDR3 sequence is 14 residues long. Trimming stripped 4 bases from V and 0 bases from J, with 13 bases between. Germline loops: CDR1 GTSNPN, CDR2 SVGIG (reference sequence). Filled out from reference TRBV30 and TRBJ2-7, the complete variable domain reads SQTIHQWPATLVQPVGSPLSLECTVEGTSNPNLYWYRQAAGRGLQLLFYSVGIGQISSEVPQNLSASRPQDRQFILSSKKLLLSDSGFYLCAWNIPGSSYEQYFGPGTRLTVT.